This entry is about one T cell receptor beta chain. This record belongs to a study of T cell changes during pregnancy in multiple sclerosis. Sequencing used immunoSEQ multiplex PCR; TCRdb keeps in-frame clones, though not all of them. The repertoire has 30,000 or so clones, 91% of them found once; the top ten carry approximately 3.9%. This TCR came from a female donor in good health, enrolled as a control in a pregnancy study. This material consisted of CD8+ T cells from peripheral blood mononuclear cells, taken in the second trimester of pregnancy.

DNA of the CDR3: TGTGCCAGCTCACCCCGCAGGGGCTTATTAGGGGAGACCCAGTACTTC. Protein sequence: CASSPRRGLLGETQYF. This sequence joins TRBV18 and TRBJ2-5; tentative D call: TRBD1 (6 bases). The CDR3 loop spans 16 amino acids. Trimming shortened V by 3 bases and J by 5 bases, and 19 bases separated the two germline ends. Germline V gene sequence: CDR1 KGHSH, CDR2 LQKENI.